These 19 T cell receptor beta chains share one sample of origin, sequenced in a study of shared clonotypes between healthy human individuals. The data were produced by immunoSEQ multiplex PCR, yet TCRdb's version contains in-frame clones alone and is incomplete. The data hold about 340,000 clones, with roughly 80% observed a single time. The sample taken for sequencing was memory CD4+ T cells sorted from blood. Subset reported: CD45RA-negative fraction. The source of these receptors is a man younger than 45 in good health.

The CDR3 sequence is CASSITASNQPQHF. CDR3 nucleotide sequence: TGTGCCAGTAGTATCACAGCTAGCAATCAGCCCCAGCATTTT. This chain connects TRBV19 to TRBJ1-5; D gene uncertain. This CDR3 is built from 14 residues. Trimming left V 3 bases short and J 0 bases short, with 6 bases between. Germline values: CDR1 LNHDA, CDR2 SQIVND (reference sequence).

The rearrangement uses TRBV7-9 and TRBJ2-5; no definite D call. The length of the CDR3 is 11 residues. Germline V gene data show CDR1 as SEHNR and CDR2 as FQNEAQ (reference sequence). V lost 1 base, J lost 7 bases, and 4 bases lay in between. CDR3 in amino acids: CASSLGSTQYF. CDR3 bases: TGTGCCAGCAGCTTAGGTTCGACCCAGTACTTC.

This clone was seen a few times. The chain recombines TRBV5-5 with TRBJ1-2, with D unresolved. The CDR3 extends over 12 amino acids. Germline V CDR1 and CDR2: SGHKS, YYEKEE (reference sequence). V was trimmed by 0 bases and J by 5 bases, leaving 5 bases between them. CDR3 residues: CASSLVGYGYTF. Here the CDR3 DNA reads TGTGCCAGCAGCTTGGTTGGTTATGGCTACACCTTC.

The rearrangement links TRBV27 to TRBJ2-1; D not certain. This CDR3 region has 17 residues. Per the germline V gene, CDR1 is MNHEY and CDR2 is SMNVEV (reference sequence). Trimming removed 9 bases at V and 6 bases at J, with 27 bases between. The chain's CDR3 is CARRHKLSEVRSNEQFF. For the CDR3, the DNA is TGTGCCAGACGACATAAGCTTTCAGAAGTCAGGTCCAATGAGCAGTTCTTC.

V is TRBV4-2 and J is TRBJ2-3; 12 nucleotides align to TRBD2. V shed 4 bases and J 4 bases; nucleotides not matched to a gene: 15. Germline V gives CDR1 LGHNA, CDR2 YNFKEQ. This CDR3 is built from 19 residues. The chain's CDR3 is CASSPSPASGRANADTQYF. CDR3 bases: TGTGCCAGCAGCCCCTCCCCCGCTAGCGGGAGGGCCAATGCAGATACGCAGTATTTT.

This clone was detected only a few times. Different DNA sequences within this sample yield the same CDR3. This chain links TRBV5-1 with TRBJ1-1; D is ambiguous. This CDR3 region has 13 residues. The V end was cut by 1 base, the J end by 1 base, with 5 bases between. Germline assignment: CDR1 SGHRS and CDR2 YFSETQ. The CDR3 nucleotides are TGCGCCAGCAGCTTGTCAGAGAACACTGAAGCTTTCTTT. It is translated as CASSLSENTEAFF.

The chain uses TRBV19 and TRBJ2-2; 7 positions match TRBD1. The germline V gene encodes CDR1 LNHDA and CDR2 SQIVND (reference sequence). CDR3 length: 14 amino acids. V was clipped by 3 bases and J by 7 bases; unmatched bases: 5. The DNA for the CDR3 is TGTGCCAGTAGTATTGGGGACAGAAGCGGGGAGCTGTTTTTT. It yields the protein CASSIGDRSGELFF.

This clone was observed a few times. The V call is TRBV7-2, the J call TRBJ2-4, with TRBD1 as a possible D gene (5 bases). The CDR3 has 12 amino acids. Looked up from germline, CDR1 is SGHTA and CDR2 is FQGNSA. Trimming left V 5 bases short and J 7 bases short, with 9 bases between. CDR3 sequence (DNA): TGTGCCAGCAGCCCAGACAGTAACATTCAGTACTTC. Residues: CASSPDSNIQYF. The full variable domain, completed using reference TRBV7-2 and TRBJ2-4, is GAGVSQSPSNKVTEKGKDVELRCDPISGHTALYWYRQSLGQGLEFLIYFQGNSAPDKSGLPSDRFSAERTGGSVSTLTIQRTQQEDSAVYLCASSPDSNIQYFGAGTRLSVL.

The chain has TRBV28 and TRBJ1-5; TRBD1 is a possible D gene (5 bases). Trimming shortened V by 5 bases and J by 11 bases, and 13 bases separated the two germline ends. Germline CDR1 reads MDHEN; CDR2 reads SYDVKM. This CDR3 is 12 amino acids long. The CDR3 spells CASSTWDPSQHF. The CDR3 DNA sequence: TGTGCCAGCAGTACCTGGGACCCGTCCCAGCATTTT.

J is TRBJ2-5 and V is TRBV7-8; 7 nucleotides line up with TRBD2. The CDR3 loop spans 14 amino acids. Germline CDR1 reads SGHVS; CDR2 reads FQNEAQ. J gave up 5 bases and V 7 bases, and 10 bases lay outside the gene matches. Written as DNA, the CDR3 is TGTGCCAGCACCTGGTGGGAGGGCAGGGAGACCCAGTACTTC. Translating gives CASTWWEGRETQYF. Filled out from reference TRBV7-8 and TRBJ2-5, the complete variable domain reads GAGVSQSPRYKVAKRGQDVALRCDPISGHVSLFWYQQALGQGPEFLTYFQNEAQLDKSGLPSDRFFAERPEGSVSTLKIQRTQQEDSAVYLCASTWWEGRETQYFGPGTRLLVL.

The chain has TRBV28 and TRBJ1-1; the D gene is possibly TRBD1 (5 bases). Germline V gene sequence: CDR1 MDHEN, CDR2 SYDVKM. The V end lost 6 bases, the J end lost 5 bases, and 19 bases lay between the germline ends. This CDR3 has 15 amino acids. CDR3 sequence (DNA): TGTGCCAGCAGCTCTAGCGGGGGGAGGTGGACTGAAGCTTTCTTT. Its protein is CASSSSGGRWTEAFF. The whole variable domain, remainder taken from reference TRBV28 and TRBJ1-1, is DVKVTQSSRYLVKRTGEKVFLECVQDMDHENMFWYRQDPGLGLRLIYFSYDVKMKEKGDIPEGYSVSREKKERFSLILESASTNQTSMYLCASSSSGGRWTEAFFGQGTRLTVV.

V usage is TRBV7-2 and J usage is TRBJ1-1; 9 bases align to TRBD1. The length of the CDR3 is 13 residues. After removal of 5 bases from V and 11 bases from J, the junction contained 9 bases not matched to a gene. Per the germline V gene, CDR1 is SGHTA and CDR2 is FQGNSA. The CDR3 DNA reads TGTGCCAGCAGCCTCAGACAGGGGGTTGACGCTTTCTTT. Amino acids: CASSLRQGVDAFF. Based on the CDR3 plus reference TRBV7-2 and TRBJ1-1, the full variable domain is GAGVSQSPSNKVTEKGKDVELRCDPISGHTALYWYRQSLGQGLEFLIYFQGNSAPDKSGLPSDRFSAERTGGSVSTLTIQRTQQEDSAVYLCASSLRQGVDAFFGQGTRLTVV.

This chain uses TRBV30 with TRBJ2-4; no definite D call. This CDR3 comprises 12 residues. In germline, CDR1 is GTSNPN, CDR2 SVGIG (reference sequence). Trimming stripped 2 bases from V and 8 bases from J, with 10 bases between. CDR3 DNA sequence: TGTGCCTGGAGTCTAGATAAAGACATTCAGTACTTC. Its protein product is CAWSLDKDIQYF.

This clone was seen just once. The gene calls are TRBV2 and TRBJ2-7, with D tentatively TRBD1 (5 bases). There are 14 residues in the CDR3. V gave up 8 bases and J gave up 0 bases, with 14 bases separating them. Per the germline V gene, CDR1 is SNHLY and CDR2 is FYNNEI. CDR3 nucleotides: TGTGCCAGCGCTAGACAGCAGAGCTCCTACGAGCAGTACTTC. Its protein is CASARQQSSYEQYF.

The chain uses TRBV28 and TRBJ2-4; a weak D match, TRBD1 (6 bases). Germline loops: CDR1 MDHEN, CDR2 SYDVKM. V was clipped by 7 bases and J by 2 bases, with 15 bases between them. CDR3 length equals 15 residues. The CDR3 sequence: CASTPAQGSKNIQYF. CDR3 DNA sequence: TGTGCCAGCACCCCGGCACAGGGCTCCAAAAACATTCAGTACTTC.

The V and J genes are TRBV6-1 and TRBJ1-2; D is possibly TRBD1 (6 bases). V dropped 1 base and J dropped 8 bases, with 11 bases sitting between them. CDR1 and CDR2 from the germline V gene are MNHNS and SASEGT. The CDR3 runs 13 residues. As DNA, the CDR3 is TGTGCCAGCAGTGAAGTAGGGACAATCGGCTACACCTTC. Translating gives CASSEVGTIGYTF.

The chain links TRBV27 to TRBJ2-1; the D gene is possibly TRBD2 (6 bases). This CDR3 contains 15 residues. Germline CDR1 and CDR2: MNHEY and SMNVEV (reference sequence). The germline V and J ends were trimmed by 6 bases and 0 bases, with 12 bases remaining between them. CDR3 loop: CASSPPSVSYNEQFF. DNA for the CDR3: TGTGCCAGCAGCCCCCCTAGCGTCTCCTACAATGAGCAGTTCTTC.

The chain combines TRBV4-1 with TRBJ1-4; possibly TRBD1 for D (5 bases). Germline V CDR1 and CDR2: MGHRA, YSYEKL. The CDR3 covers 16 residues. V was cut by 4 bases and J by 7 bases, with 19 bases left in between. The CDR3: CASSLGHGTVFEKLFF. The CDR3 region has the DNA TGCGCCAGCAGCCTCGGTCACGGGACTGTGTTTGAAAAACTGTTTTTT.

The chain is built from TRBV28 and TRBJ2-6; 9 bases fit TRBD1. CDR1 and CDR2 from the germline V gene are MDHEN and SYDVKM. The CDR3 has 15 residues. V dropped 8 bases and J dropped 3; count of bases not matched to a gene: 5. The CDR3 DNA is TGTGCCAGCGGGACAGGGTTTGGTGGGGCCAACGTCCTGACTTTC. It is translated as CASGTGFGGANVLTF.